Below are 23 T cell receptor beta chains sequenced from a single sample in a study of blood T cell repertoires in COVID-19. Sequenced by immunoSEQ multiplex PCR; TCRdb stores in-frame clones only, minus some. The sample has 100,000 or so clones, just under 85% seen once. Sequenced input: peripheral blood. These receptors were taken from a man aged 50 to 60 with active or convalescent COVID-19.

J is TRBJ2-1 and V is TRBV7-9; D possibly corresponds to TRBD1 (6 bases). Trimming stripped 5 bases from V and 4 bases from J, with 15 bases between. Germline V gene sequence: CDR1 SEHNR, CDR2 FQNEAQ (reference sequence). This CDR3 spans 15 amino acids. Written as DNA, the CDR3 is TGTGCCAGCAGCCCACGGACAGAAATTTACAATGAGCAGTTCTTC. Translated: CASSPRTEIYNEQFF.

The chain has TRBV3-1 (or the pseudogene TRBV3-2) and TRBJ1-6; TRBD1 matches at 7 bases. The CDR3 contains 15 residues. Germline V CDR1 and CDR2: LGHDT, YNNKEL (reference sequence). The trim removed 6 bases at V and 5 bases at J, leaving 7 bases unmatched. The CDR3: CASSPMGQNNSPLHF. The CDR3 bases are TGTGCCAGCAGTCCCATGGGACAGAATAATTCACCCCTCCACTTT.

The chain joins TRBV21-1 to TRBJ1-6. TRBV21-1 is recorded as a pseudogene. CDR3 length equals 16 residues. In nucleotides, the CDR3 is TGTGCCAGCAGCAAAGGGGGAGGCTGGGGTGGCTCACCCCTCCACTTT. Translated: CASSKGGGWGGSPLHF.

The rearrangement uses TRBV5-1 and TRBJ2-5, with D perhaps TRBD2 (5 bases). Trimming shortened V by 0 bases and J by 2 bases, and 11 bases separated the two germline ends. The germline gives CDR1 SGHRS, CDR2 YFSETQ. There are 15 residues in the CDR3. CDR3 sequence reads: CASSLGGSSQETQYF. Written as DNA, the CDR3 is TGCGCCAGCAGCTTGGGAGGGAGTAGTCAAGAGACCCAGTACTTC.

This clone was counted a single time. The chain recombines TRBV11-2 with TRBJ2-7; TRBD1 agrees at 10 bases. Germline V gene data show CDR1 as SGHAT and CDR2 as FQNNGV. J was trimmed by 5 bases and V by 5 bases; bases with no gene match: 12. The CDR3 spans 16 residues. CDR3 DNA: TGTGCCAGCAGCATCTGGGGGGGGACAGGGGTTGACGAGCAGTACTTC. Protein product: CASSIWGGTGVDEQYF.

The chain combines TRBV7-3 with TRBJ2-3; D gene unclear. The CDR3 is 14 residues long. Germline V gene sequence: CDR1 SGHTA, CDR2 FQGTGA. Trimming left V 5 bases short and J 1 base short, with 10 bases between. The CDR3 nucleotides are TGTGCCAGCAGCCAAGTAACGGGCACAGATACGCAGTATTTT. This encodes CASSQVTGTDTQYF.

The chain has TRBV5-5 and TRBJ2-7; 11 bases match TRBD2. J lost 2 bases, V lost 4 bases, and 8 bases had no gene match. The CDR3 runs to 16 residues. Germline CDR1 SGHKS, CDR2 YYEKEE (reference sequence). CDR3 loop: CASSAETSGITYEQYF. The DNA of the CDR3 is TGTGCCAGCAGCGCCGAGACTAGCGGGATAACCTACGAGCAGTACTTC. Combining the CDR3 with reference TRBV5-5 and TRBJ2-7 gives the whole variable domain DAGVTQSPTHLIKTRGQQVTLRCSPISGHKSVSWYQQVLGQGPQFIFQYYEKEERGRGNFPDRFSARQFPNYSSELNVNALLLGDSALYLCASSAETSGITYEQYFGPGTRLTVT.

This chain uses TRBV5-4 with TRBJ2-1, with 14 positions matching TRBD2. CDR3 length: 16 residues. Germline trimming cut 4 bases from V and 5 bases from J; bases unmatched to any gene: 5. In germline, CDR1 is SGHNT, CDR2 YYREEE (reference sequence). CDR3 bases: TGTGCCAGCAGCCCCGGACTAGCGGGAGGTGACAATGAGCAGTTCTTC. This translates into CASSPGLAGGDNEQFF.

The chain recombines TRBV14 with TRBJ1-1, with 8 bases lining up with TRBD1. V shed 6 bases and J 3 bases; nucleotides not matched to a gene: 3. The germline V gene has CDR1 SGHDN and CDR2 FVKESK. The CDR3 is 13 residues long. DNA of the CDR3: TGTGCCAGCAGGCTACAGGGGGACACTGAAGCTTTCTTT. Residues: CASRLQGDTEAFF.

This clone was seen a single time. V and J are TRBV11-3 and TRBJ2-1; D unresolved. Trimming shortened V by 10 bases and J by 3 bases, and 16 bases separated the two germline ends. Germline V CDR1 and CDR2: SGHNT, YENEEA. The CDR3 contains 14 residues. CDR3 in amino acids: CATQSGFGYNEQFF. CDR3 bases: TGTGCCACCCAGTCGGGTTTCGGCTACAATGAGCAGTTCTTC. Full variable domain (remainder filled in from reference TRBV11-3 and TRBJ2-1): EAGVVQSPRYKIIEKKQPVAFWCNPISGHNTLYWYLQNLGQGPELLIRYENEEAVDDSQLPKDRFSAERLKGVDSTLKIQPAELGDSAVYLCATQSGFGYNEQFFGPGTRLTVL.

V is TRBV28 and J is TRBJ1-5; no firm D call. The V end was cut by 6 bases, the J end by 5 bases, with 14 bases between. From germline, CDR1 is MDHEN and CDR2 SYDVKM. The CDR3 spans 14 residues. CDR3 region: CASRPIGVDQPQHF. For the CDR3, the DNA is TGTGCCAGCAGGCCCATCGGGGTTGATCAGCCCCAGCATTTT.

The CDR3 loop reads CASSPPGPDEQFF. The CDR3, as DNA: TGTGCCAGCTCACCACCGGGGCCAGATGAGCAGTTCTTC. The chain couples TRBV18 to TRBJ2-1; D perhaps matches TRBD1 (5 bases). CDR1 KGHSH and CDR2 LQKENI come from the germline V gene. The CDR3 loop spans 13 amino acids. V was shortened by 0 bases and J by 8 bases, with 8 bases between the two germline ends.

This clone was detected once. J is TRBJ1-3 and V is TRBV9; no firm D call. V was clipped by 4 bases and J by 4 bases, with 15 bases between them. CDR3 size: 15 residues. Germline values: CDR1 SGDLS, CDR2 YYNGEE. CDR3 protein: CASSPFQARGNTIYF. In DNA, the CDR3 is TGTGCCAGCAGCCCGTTCCAGGCTCGGGGAAACACCATATATTTT.

The chain recombines TRBV7-2 with TRBJ2-1, with D maybe TRBD2 (5 bases). The CDR3 loop spans 15 amino acids. Trimming removed 2 bases from V and 3 bases from J, with 11 bases in between. Germline CDR1 SGHTA, CDR2 FQGNSA. The CDR3 DNA follows: TGTGCCAGCAGCTTAATATCGGGGATCTACAATGAGCAGTTCTTC. Translation: CASSLISGIYNEQFF. Based on the CDR3 plus reference TRBV7-2 and TRBJ2-1, the full variable domain is GAGVSQSPSNKVTEKGKDVELRCDPISGHTALYWYRQSLGQGLEFLIYFQGNSAPDKSGLPSDRFSAERTGGSVSTLTIQRTQQEDSAVYLCASSLISGIYNEQFFGPGTRLTVL.

This sequence joins TRBV7-3 and TRBJ2-5; D may be TRBD2 (6 bases). The CDR3 is made up of 14 amino acids. CDR1 is SGHTA, CDR2 FQGTGA, per germline. V was pared by 1 base and J by 1 base, with 7 bases between. The CDR3 spells CASSLSGIQETQYF. The CDR3 nucleotides read TGTGCCAGCAGCTTAAGCGGGATCCAAGAGACCCAGTACTTC.

The rearrangement links TRBV27 to TRBJ2-2, with 14 bases fitting TRBD2. From germline, CDR1 is MNHEY and CDR2 SMNVEV (reference sequence). There are 17 residues in the CDR3. V lost 5 bases to trimming and J lost 7 bases; unmatched junction nucleotides: 9. CDR3 DNA: TGTGCCAGCAGTCATTTGGGACTAGCGGGAGTGGTCGGGGAGCTGTTTTTT. This gives the protein CASSHLGLAGVVGELFF.

This sequence joins TRBV7-9 and TRBJ2-1; 7 positions agree with TRBD1. CDR1 and CDR2 from the germline V gene are SEHNR and FQNEAQ (reference sequence). The CDR3 runs 15 residues. V was pared by 5 bases and J by 4 bases, with 8 bases of the junction left unmatched. CDR3 region: CASSPTGAQYNEQFF. The CDR3, as DNA: TGTGCCAGCAGCCCAACAGGGGCCCAGTACAATGAGCAGTTCTTC.

The genes are TRBV5-4 and TRBJ2-7; perhaps TRBD1 as D (5 bases). The CDR3 has 15 amino acids. Germline CDR1 SGHNT, CDR2 YYREEE (reference sequence). Trimming removed 3 bases at V and 0 bases at J, with 13 bases between. Here the CDR3 reads CASSWGSGSSYEQYF. The CDR3 region has the DNA TGTGCCAGCAGCTGGGGCTCGGGTAGCTCCTACGAGCAGTACTTC.

The chain is built from TRBV24-1 and TRBJ1-4; D not certain. The CDR3 is 12 residues long. Per germline, CDR1 KGHDR and CDR2 SFDVKD. V lost 4 bases and J lost 6, with 5 bases in between. CDR3 nucleotides: TGTGCCACCAGTGAGGGAGATGAAAAACTGTTTTTT. It encodes CATSEGDEKLFF.

This sequence joins TRBV10-3 and TRBJ1-2; no reliable D call. V shed 6 bases and J shed 3 bases, with 11 bases lying between them. Germline lookup yields CDR1 ENHRY and CDR2 SYGVKD. The CDR3 length is 13 residues. The CDR3 DNA is TGTGCCATCAGCTCCCGGGGTGACTATGGCTACACCTTC. This gives the protein CAISSRGDYGYTF.

This chain links TRBV9 with TRBJ1-1, with D possibly TRBD1 on 5 matching bases. CDR3 length: 13 amino acids. Trimming cost V 0 bases and J 11 bases, with 14 bases left between them. CDR1 and CDR2 (germline): SGDLS, YYNGEE. The CDR3 is CASSVAGDSTAFF. CDR3 sequence (DNA): TGTGCCAGCAGCGTAGCTGGGGACTCTACGGCTTTCTTT.

The chain combines TRBV6-6 with TRBJ2-1, with TRBD2 identical over 7 bases. After removal of 5 bases from V and 7 bases from J, the junction contained 11 bases not matched to a gene. CDR1 is MNHNY and CDR2 is SVGAGI in the germline V gene (reference sequence). This CDR3 is built from 15 residues. The CDR3 bases are TGTGCCAGCAGTGCTGCGGGGGTGTCTGGGAATGAGCAGTTCTTC. As protein: CASSAAGVSGNEQFF.

CDR3 amino acids: CASSSSRGGDTIYF. The CDR3, as DNA: TGCGCCAGCAGCTCGAGCCGGGGGGGAGACACCATATATTTT. The rearrangement links TRBV5-1 to TRBJ1-3; perhaps TRBD1 as D (5 bases). The CDR3 length is 14 residues. Germline loops: CDR1 SGHRS, CDR2 YFSETQ. Trimming took off 3 bases at V and 8 bases at J, with 15 bases between the two ends.